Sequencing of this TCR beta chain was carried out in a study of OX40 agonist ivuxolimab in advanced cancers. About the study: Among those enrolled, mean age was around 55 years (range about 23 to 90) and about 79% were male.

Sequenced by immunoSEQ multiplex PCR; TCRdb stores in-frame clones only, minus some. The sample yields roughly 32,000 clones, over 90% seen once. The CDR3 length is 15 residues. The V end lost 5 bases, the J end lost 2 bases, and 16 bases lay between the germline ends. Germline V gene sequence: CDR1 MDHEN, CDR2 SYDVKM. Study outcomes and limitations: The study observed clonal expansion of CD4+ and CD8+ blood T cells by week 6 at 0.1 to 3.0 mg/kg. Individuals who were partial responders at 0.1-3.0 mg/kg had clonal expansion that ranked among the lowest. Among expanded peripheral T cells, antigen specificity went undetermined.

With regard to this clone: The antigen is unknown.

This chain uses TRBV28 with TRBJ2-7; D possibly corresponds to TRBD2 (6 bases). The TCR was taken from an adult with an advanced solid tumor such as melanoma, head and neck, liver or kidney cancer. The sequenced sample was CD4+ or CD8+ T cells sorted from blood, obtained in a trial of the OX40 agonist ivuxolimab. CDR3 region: CASSPVAAVAYEQYF. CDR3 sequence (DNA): TGTGCCAGCAGTCCTGTAGCGGCGGTGGCCTACGAGCAGTACTTC.